Sequencing of this T cell receptor beta chain was carried out in a study of graft-versus-host responses after intestinal transplantation. Study information: Transplant recipients had multivisceral, liver-intestinal, or isolated intestinal grafts. The recipients all started with anti-thymocyte globulin induction and then took tacrolimus and steroids for approximately 3 years.

CDR3 length: 14 residues. CDR1 MGHRA and CDR2 YSYEKL come from the germline V gene. Trimming took off 1 base at V and 3 bases at J, with 9 bases between the two ends. Sequenced by immunoSEQ multiplex PCR; TCRdb stores in-frame clones only, minus some. This sample yields over 80,000 clones, of which under 95% are seen a single time; more than 0.35% belongs to the top ten. Notes on this clone: What it binds is not known.

Points from the study as a whole: Marrow from the recipient contained GvH clones, some of which had appeared first in ileum or blood. Early post-transplant HvG declines were associated with peak circulating GvH clone levels.

The receptor was derived from a human donor who was the organ donor for an intestinal transplant. Source: unstimulated CD8+ T cells sorted from spleen or lymph node cells, taken before transplant. J is TRBJ1-2 and V is TRBV4-1; tentatively, D is TRBD1 (5 bases). CDR3 in amino acids: CASSQGGGDYGYTF. The CDR3 DNA reads TGCGCCAGCAGCCAAGGAGGAGGGGACTATGGCTACACCTTC.